The source of this T cell receptor (beta chain) is a study of blood T cell repertoires in COVID-19. Sequencing was performed with immunoSEQ multiplex PCR; in TCRdb, only in-frame clones are kept and a portion is missing. The table records under 200,000 clones, about 85% of them present only once. This clone was found a few times. Sequenced input: PBMCs or T cells enriched from blood (not recorded which). This sequence was found in a woman aged 40 to 50 with acute COVID-19.

DNA of the CDR3: TGTGCCAGCAGCCCTTCCTCGAGCACAGATACGCAGTATTTT. Amino acids: CASSPSSSTDTQYF. This chain uses TRBV9 with TRBJ2-3; D call uncertain. The germline V and J ends were trimmed by 4 bases and 0 bases, with 9 bases remaining between them. The CDR3 extends over 14 amino acids. The germline gives CDR1 SGDLS, CDR2 YYNGEE.